This passage covers 26 T cell receptor beta chains from one sample sequenced in a study of spatial heterogeneity in lung cancer. Time point reported: blood at routine non-recurrence follow-up after resection. TCRdb passed the 5' RACE reads through MiXCR, listing each CDR3 protein once. This sample has 23,000 or so distinct CDR3 sequences, with around 9.6% found just once. The starting material was PBMCs, obtained at follow-up. These receptor sequences come from a male donor with early-stage non-small cell lung cancer.

This clonotype has a count of ten or more. The CDR3 here is CASSLVGQGYEQYF. Written as DNA, the CDR3 is TGCGCCAGCAGCCTGGTGGGACAGGGTTACGAGCAGTACTTC. The V gene is TRBV5-1, the J gene TRBJ2-7; 9 bases map to TRBD1. Germline V gives CDR1 SGHRS, CDR2 YFSETQ. Trimming removed 4 bases from V and 4 bases from J; junction bases left unmatched: 6. The CDR3 covers 14 residues.

This clonotype is judged medium-sized. V usage is TRBV7-9 and J usage is TRBJ1-1; D uncertain. The CDR3 runs 13 residues. Germline V CDR1 and CDR2: SEHNR, FQNEAQ (reference sequence). V lost 2 bases to trimming and J lost 3 bases, with 7 bases between them. The CDR3 DNA reads TGTGCCAGCAGCTTATTTGGAGACACTGAAGCTTTCTTT. It translates to CASSLFGDTEAFF.

This clonotype was observed a handful of times. The J gene is TRBJ1-6, the V gene TRBV15; D is undetermined. The length of the CDR3 is 13 residues. From germline, CDR1 is LNHNV and CDR2 YYDKDF (reference sequence). CDR3 nucleotide sequence: TGTGCTACGGGCAGCTCCTATAATTCACCCCTCCACTTT. This encodes CATGSSYNSPLHF.

V gene TRBV20-1 combines with J gene TRBJ2-3; 9 nucleotides match TRBD1. The CDR3 loop spans 14 amino acids. The trim removed 6 bases at V and 2 bases at J, leaving 6 bases unmatched. The germline CDR1 and CDR2 sequences are DFQATT and SNEGSKA (reference sequence). The CDR3 region has the DNA TGCAGTGCCATGACAGGGGGTTTCACAGATACGCAGTATTTT. Amino acid sequence: CSAMTGGFTDTQYF.

This clonotype was counted only a few times. This chain links TRBV5-5 with TRBJ2-7, with 7 bases fitting TRBD1. Germline V CDR1 and CDR2: SGHKS, YYEKEE (reference sequence). The CDR3 covers 17 residues. V lost 5 bases and J lost 3; bases outside the gene matches: 17. The CDR3, as DNA: TGTGCCAGCAGTTATATGACGAGGGCAGGGGGATACTACGAGCAGTACTTC. Translated, it gives CASSYMTRAGGYYEQYF. Full variable domain (remainder filled in from reference TRBV5-5 and TRBJ2-7): DAGVTQSPTHLIKTRGQQVTLRCSPISGHKSVSWYQQVLGQGPQFIFQYYEKEERGRGNFPDRFSARQFPNYSSELNVNALLLGDSALYLCASSYMTRAGGYYEQYFGPGTRLTVT.

This clonotype was seen many times. J is TRBJ1-2 and V is TRBV7-9, with D uncertain. V lost 4 bases, J lost 2 bases, and 5 bases lay in between. Germline CDR1 and CDR2: SEHNR and FQNEAQ (reference sequence). The CDR3 has 12 residues. The CDR3 region has the DNA TGTGCCAGCAGCTCAGTGAACTATGGCTACACCTTC. This gives the protein CASSSVNYGYTF.

This clonotype was seen many times. This chain links TRBV5-1 with TRBJ2-5, with a weak D call TRBD1 (6 bases). The ends were cut back, 2 bases at V and 2 bases at J, with 10 bases in the middle. The germline CDR1 and CDR2 sequences are SGHRS and YFSETQ. The CDR3 has 14 amino acids. CDR3 nucleotides: TGCGCCAGCAGCTTAGGGACACGACAAGAGACCCAGTACTTC. It specifies CASSLGTRQETQYF.

This rearrangement joins TRBV2 to TRBJ2-5, with TRBD1 matching over 8 bases. The CDR3 is 13 amino acids. CDR1 and CDR2 (germline): SNHLY, FYNNEI. Unmatched junction bases numbered 3, after V lost 7 bases and J lost 2 bases. This CDR3 reads CASTNRGQETQYF. CDR3 nucleotide sequence: TGTGCCAGCACGAACAGGGGGCAAGAGACCCAGTACTTC.

Concerning this clonotype itself: The junction shows a germline mismatch at one end, possibly a read error. This chain uses TRBV18 with TRBJ2-3; D unresolved. Germline V gene lookup returns CDR1 KGHSH and CDR2 LQKENI. The CDR3 covers 14 residues. CDR3 sequence (DNA): TGTGCCACCTCAAGGGATAAGGTCACAGATACGCAGTATTTT. Encoded protein: CATSRDKVTDTQYF.

This chain uses TRBV5-1 with TRBJ1-4, with TRBD1 matching 10 bases. Unmatched junction bases numbered 3, after V lost 0 bases and J lost 4 bases. The germline V gene has CDR1 SGHRS and CDR2 YFSETQ. This CDR3 contains 16 residues. In DNA form, the CDR3 reads TGCGCCAGCAGCTTGGCCGGGACAGGGGATAATGAAAAACTGTTTTTT. Protein: CASSLAGTGDNEKLFF.

This clonotype was observed at least ten times. V usage is TRBV4-3 and J usage is TRBJ2-2; tentative D call: TRBD1 (5 bases). The germline V gene encodes CDR1 LGHNA and CDR2 YSLEER. CDR3 length: 16 amino acids. V was trimmed by 0 bases and J by 0 bases, leaving 8 bases between them. The CDR3: CASSQDPGSNTGELFF. The CDR3 nucleotides read TGCGCCAGCAGCCAAGATCCAGGGTCGAACACCGGGGAGCTGTTTTTT.

This clonotype has at least ten counts. The J gene is TRBJ2-2, the V gene TRBV29-1; D remains ambiguous. The germline V gene encodes CDR1 SQVTM and CDR2 ANQGSEA. CDR3 size: 13 residues. The ends were cut back, 4 bases at V and 4 bases at J, with 10 bases in the middle. The CDR3 sequence is CSVVQRLTGELFF. The CDR3 nucleotides read TGCAGCGTTGTACAGAGACTCACCGGGGAGCTGTTTTTT.

This clonotype was recorded a few times. The rearrangement uses TRBV19 and TRBJ1-2; TRBD1 is a possible D gene (5 bases). Trimming removed 3 bases from V and 12 bases from J, with 17 bases in between. The CDR3 is 13 amino acids. Germline V gives CDR1 LNHDA, CDR2 SQIVND (reference sequence). Here the CDR3 DNA reads TGTGCCAGTAGTATCTCTTGGCAGGGCGAGCACACCTTC. This translates into CASSISWQGEHTF.

This clonotype was picked up a small number of times. The rearrangement joins TRBV4-3 to TRBJ1-1, with 7 bases fitting TRBD1. The CDR3 is made up of 15 amino acids. Germline V CDR1 and CDR2: LGHNA, YSLEER. V lost 1 base, J lost 4 bases, and 6 bases stayed unmatched. The CDR3, as DNA: TGCGCCAGCAGCCAAGGACAGGGACGCCTCACTGAAGCTTTCTTT. Translation: CASSQGQGRLTEAFF.

In its sample, this clonotype was seen many times. CDR3 nucleotide sequence: TGTGCCAGCAGTGAAATGTGGCCCGAGGGTTCCTATAATTCACCCCTCCACTTT. Translating gives CASSEMWPEGSYNSPLHF. The V call is TRBV2, the J call TRBJ1-6; D gene unclear. V lost 2 bases and J 1 base, leaving 15 bases between the germline ends. Germline CDR1 SNHLY, CDR2 FYNNEI. This CDR3 comprises 18 residues.

This clonotype was seen at least ten times. The chain carries TRBV27 and TRBJ2-1; 10 bases are a match to TRBD2. Germline lookup yields CDR1 MNHEY and CDR2 SMNVEV (reference sequence). There are 18 residues in the CDR3. V shed 4 bases and J 3 bases; nucleotides not matched to a gene: 12. The CDR3 DNA reads as TGTGCCAGCAGTTCCCCCGGGCTAGCGGGGGTCTACTACAATGAGCAGTTCTTC. Its protein is CASSSPGLAGVYYNEQFF.

This clonotype was found many times. The chain joins TRBV28 to TRBJ2-7; D unresolved. The CDR3 contains 13 residues. The V end was cut by 3 bases, the J end by 2 bases, with 8 bases between. Germline lookup yields CDR1 MDHEN and CDR2 SYDVKM. The CDR3 sequence is CASSFDNTYEQYF. CDR3 nucleotide sequence: TGTGCCAGCAGTTTCGACAACACCTACGAGCAGTACTTC.

The sample holds many counts of this clonotype. The chain has TRBV29-1 and TRBJ1-2, with D possibly TRBD1 on 5 matching bases. CDR1 and CDR2 (germline): SQVTM, ANQGSEA. Trimming removed 3 bases at V and 4 bases at J, with 15 bases between. The CDR3 runs to 14 residues. The CDR3 nucleotides are TGCAGCGTTGATTTGCCGACAGAAGCCTATGGCTACACCTTC. It specifies CSVDLPTEAYGYTF.

This clonotype was detected ten times or more. V usage is TRBV27 and J usage is TRBJ2-1, with 9 bases lining up with TRBD2. Germline V gene data show CDR1 as MNHEY and CDR2 as SMNVEV (reference sequence). With 5 bases clipped from V and 7 bases from J, the junction kept 24 bases outside the gene matches. The CDR3 runs 20 residues. The CDR3 is CASSIPHTPTGGGAGNEQFF. In DNA form, the CDR3 reads TGTGCCAGCAGTATTCCCCATACTCCCACTGGCGGGGGGGCCGGGAATGAGCAGTTCTTC.

This clonotype has just a few counts. V and J are TRBV19 and TRBJ2-3; TRBD2 is a possible D gene (5 bases). In germline, CDR1 is LNHDA, CDR2 SQIVND (reference sequence). Trimming stripped 11 bases from V and 5 bases from J, with 11 bases between. This CDR3 spans 11 amino acids. The DNA for the CDR3 is TGTGCCGTAAGGAGGCAAGATACGCAGTATTTT. Protein: CAVRRQDTQYF.

This clonotype has at least ten counts. The chain couples TRBV28 to TRBJ2-1, with a weak D call TRBD2 (6 bases). The CDR3 sequence is 15 residues long. Trimming took 5 bases from V and 8 from J, leaving 19 bases between them. In germline, CDR1 is MDHEN, CDR2 SYDVKM. The CDR3 protein is CASSAGTVGTDEQFF. Here the CDR3 DNA reads TGTGCCAGCAGTGCAGGGACTGTAGGTACTGATGAGCAGTTCTTC.

The chain has TRBV4-2 and TRBJ2-1; D unclear. The CDR3 is made up of 16 amino acids. Trimming took off 0 bases at V and 0 bases at J, with 9 bases between the two ends. Germline values: CDR1 LGHNA, CDR2 YNFKEQ. Written as DNA, the CDR3 is TGTGCCAGCAGCCAAGAGGGCGGACGCTCCTACAATGAGCAGTTCTTC. Amino acids: CASSQEGGRSYNEQFF.

This clonotype is judged medium-sized. The chain recombines TRBV28 with TRBJ2-7; D call uncertain. Trimming removed 6 bases at V and 6 bases at J, with 12 bases between. The germline V gene encodes CDR1 MDHEN and CDR2 SYDVKM. This CDR3 is 12 amino acids long. CDR3 DNA: TGTGCCAGCAGGGACCCAAGGGCCGAGCAGTACTTC. Translation: CASRDPRAEQYF. Drawing the rest from reference TRBV28 and TRBJ2-7, the complete variable domain is DVKVTQSSRYLVKRTGEKVFLECVQDMDHENMFWYRQDPGLGLRLIYFSYDVKMKEKGDIPEGYSVSREKKERFSLILESASTNQTSMYLCASRDPRAEQYFGPGTRLTVT.

This clonotype was observed at least ten times. The CDR3 protein is CASSRAGAGTDTQYF. Here the CDR3 DNA reads TGCGCCAGCAGCAGAGCGGGGGCCGGTACAGATACGCAGTATTTT. The rearrangement uses TRBV4-1 and TRBJ2-3; 8 bases agree with TRBD2. Germline V gene sequence: CDR1 MGHRA, CDR2 YSYEKL. The V gene end was trimmed by 5 bases and the J gene end by 3 bases; junction bases not matched to a gene: 7. The CDR3 has 15 amino acids.

This clonotype was picked up many times. The chain carries TRBV5-4 and TRBJ2-2; a weak D match, TRBD1 (6 bases). The germline CDR1 and CDR2 sequences are SGHNT and YYREEE (reference sequence). The length of the CDR3 is 13 residues. With 2 bases removed from V and 6 bases from J, the gap between germline ends came to 8 bases. For the CDR3, the DNA is TGTGCCAGCAGCTTTCGGACAGCCGGGGAGCTGTTTTTT. Translating it yields CASSFRTAGELFF.

The V and J genes are TRBV28 and TRBJ1-2; D not resolved. This CDR3 is 12 amino acids long. V was shortened by 5 bases and J by 2 bases, with 6 bases between the two germline ends. CDR1 is MDHEN and CDR2 is SYDVKM in the germline V gene. CDR3 nucleotide sequence: TGTGCCAGCAGTCTGAGAAACTATGGCTACACCTTC. Translating gives CASSLRNYGYTF.